This T cell receptor (beta chain) was sequenced during a study of T cell responses to AZD1222 COVID-19 vaccine (dated by TCRdb to about 2021). Background for the entire study: TCR sequencing was performed for about 240 trial participants, of whom about 210 were given two doses of AZD1222 and around 25 were given two doses of MenACWY control vaccine. Trial participants were enrolled by age into 18-55, 56-69 and 70-plus year subgroups, with about 150, 28 and 57 TCR-sequenced participants respectively.

The CDR3 regions of human TCRbeta chains were analyzed by immunosequencing. Under the source paper's analysis protocol: Repertoire TCRs were matched against a reference library of SARS-CoV-2-specific TCRs generated with the MIRA antigen-specificity platform. Breadth meant the fraction of unique TCRs that were SARS-CoV-2-associated, whereas depth meant the fraction of total T cells that were SARS-CoV-2-associated. Using the MIRA data, every spike-specific TCR was mapped to the spike region that the TCR reacted to and assigned to either a CD4 or a CD8 class. Log10-transformed breadth and depth values were compared by one-way ANOVA with Sidak's multiple comparisons tests. TCRdb provides this immuneACCESS table in a form limited to in-frame rearrangements. Some clones are lacking; in checked studies, under half of them reflect an unresolved V gene, and why the rest are absent is not known. V and J calls plus clone size are reproduced from that table; the DNA served to infer D and trimming. This sample comprises 150,000 to 200,000 clones, around 90% of them detected only once. The ten largest clones take up more than 1% of the sample.

Worth noting for this clone: Its binding antigen is unknown. No much larger clonotype is one base removed from it; base qualities were not supplied.

The cysteine opens and the phenylalanine closes a CDR3 of 13 amino acids. CDR3 DNA only is kept here, 39 bases in frame from base 1. The germline V gene provides CDR1 SGDLS and CDR2 YYNGEE. Trimming removed 0 bases from V and 10 bases from J; the gene matches leave 5 bases unexplained. This specimen's time point label, interpreted: about 28 days (+/-7) after the second vaccine dose. AZD1222 recipients whose second dose came at about 4 weeks and those whose second dose came at about 12 weeks were combined into one group, since spike-specific TCR depth and breadth did not differ between the two schedules. Vaccinee samples came from UK trials COV001 and COV002, including a single-blind randomized controlled phase 2/3 trial of AZD1222 (ChAdOx1 nCoV-19) in healthy adults. Trial participant PBMC samples were collected at day 0 and day 28 after the second dose for TCRbeta chain sequencing. Points the paper makes about the study in general: In the small 56-69-year group, the increase in depth fell short of significance, most likely because of low power. A significant rise in spike-specific TCR breadth and depth was observed after two AZD1222 doses relative to day 0 and relative to MenACWY recipients. CD4 TCRs associated with the vaccine covered the entire spike protein, and the dominant responses were in regions 160-218 and 743-854. Because no day 14 peak-response samples were available, repertoires were characterized only after the peak T cell response. Conclusions about previously exposed vaccinees are limited because only 6 or 7 AZD1222 recipients were SARS-CoV-2 seropositive at baseline. Reportedly, close to half of the unique spike-specific TCRs recognized epitopes lying outside the regions that are mutated in the B.1.351 and B.1.1.7 variants. Participants were mostly white British and included more females than males, and it was suggested by the authors that clonal diversity may have been underestimated.

This sequence uses TRBV9 and TRBJ1-2; TRBD1 fits 8 bases in the junction. This receptor was identified in an adult who received the AZD1222 COVID-19 vaccine. Sequencing used peripheral blood, obtained 28 days after the second AZD1222 dose. The CDR3 corresponds to CASSVGTGSDYTF. The base sequence is TGTGCCAGCAGCGTAGGGACAGGGAGCGACTACACCTTC.